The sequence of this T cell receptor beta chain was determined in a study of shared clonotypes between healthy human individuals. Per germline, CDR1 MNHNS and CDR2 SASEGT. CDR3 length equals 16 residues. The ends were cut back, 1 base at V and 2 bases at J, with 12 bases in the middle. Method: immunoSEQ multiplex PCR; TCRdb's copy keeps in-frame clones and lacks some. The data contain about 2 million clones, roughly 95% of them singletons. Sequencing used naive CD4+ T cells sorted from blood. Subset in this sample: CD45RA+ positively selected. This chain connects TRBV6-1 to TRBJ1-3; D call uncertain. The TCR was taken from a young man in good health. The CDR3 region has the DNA TGTGCCAGCAGTGAAGGGGGTTTCACTGCTGGAAACACCATATATTTT. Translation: CASSEGGFTAGNTIYF.